The 10 T cell receptor beta chains listed next were all sequenced from one sample in a study of shared clonotypes between healthy human individuals. The data were produced by immunoSEQ multiplex PCR, yet TCRdb's version contains in-frame clones alone and is incomplete. The table has about 600,000 clones, around 95% seen once. Positively selected for CCR7, the CD45RO-negative cells used as naive CD8 cells excluded terminally differentiated effector memory CD45RA+ cells. The sample was naive CD8+ T cells sorted from blood. These receptors all stem from a woman in her 30s in good health.

This sequence joins TRBV7-9 and TRBJ2-1; TRBD2 agrees at 8 bases. The CDR3 consists of 17 residues. Trimming removed 4 bases from V and 8 bases from J; junction bases left unmatched: 16. Germline V CDR1 and CDR2: SEHNR, FQNEAQ (reference sequence). DNA for the CDR3: TGTGCCAGCAGCTCGGTAATAGGGACTAGAGGTATCGATGAGCAGTTCTTC. Its protein product is CASSSVIGTRGIDEQFF.

The V and J genes are TRBV28 and TRBJ2-7, with TRBD1 as a possible D gene (6 bases). This CDR3 region has 17 residues. The germline V gene encodes CDR1 MDHEN and CDR2 SYDVKM. V dropped 1 base and J dropped 0 bases, with 16 bases sitting between them. In DNA form, the CDR3 reads TGTGCCAGCAGTTTATCCCCTGGACAGATGAGCTCCTACGAGCAGTACTTC. Translating gives CASSLSPGQMSSYEQYF. The variable domain in full, completed from reference TRBV28 and TRBJ2-7, reads DVKVTQSSRYLVKRTGEKVFLECVQDMDHENMFWYRQDPGLGLRLIYFSYDVKMKEKGDIPEGYSVSREKKERFSLILESASTNQTSMYLCASSLSPGQMSSYEQYFGPGTRLTVT.

V usage is TRBV5-1 and J usage is TRBJ2-1; TRBD2 matches at 10 bases. The CDR3 is made up of 16 amino acids. V shed 4 bases, J shed 8 bases, and the junction held 12 bases outside the gene matches. The V gene's germline CDR1 is SGHRS and CDR2 YFSETQ. In DNA form, the CDR3 reads TGCGCCAGCAGCAGCGTTTCTAGCGGGAGTTTCCATGAGCAGTTCTTC. The encoded protein is CASSSVSSGSFHEQFF.

The chain carries TRBV30 and TRBJ1-1; the D is unclear. Trimming left V 0 bases short and J 7 bases short, with 12 bases between. CDR1 GTSNPN and CDR2 SVGIG come from the germline V gene (reference sequence). The CDR3 has 13 residues. DNA of the CDR3: TGTGCCTGGAGTGTATTCAGCCGATATGAAGCTTTCTTT. It translates to CAWSVFSRYEAFF.

The chain links TRBV2 to TRBJ1-1; weak D call: TRBD1 (5 bases). CDR1 and CDR2 (germline): SNHLY, FYNNEI. V was trimmed by 7 bases and J by 1 base, leaving 19 bases between them. The CDR3 sequence is 16 residues long. The CDR3 region is CASIWTFRTKNTEAFF. CDR3 DNA: TGTGCCAGCATCTGGACATTCCGAACTAAGAACACTGAAGCTTTCTTT.

Turning to this clone: One end of the junction fails to match germline, which may point to a read error. V gene TRBV19 combines with J gene TRBJ1-4; 8 nucleotides line up with TRBD1. Germline loops: CDR1 LNHDA, CDR2 SQIVND (reference sequence). CDR3 size: 9 residues. CDR3 loop: CARRTGKTF. The CDR3 DNA sequence: TGTGCCAGACGGACAGGGAAAACTTTT.

The rearrangement joins TRBV5-4 to TRBJ1-2; 9 nucleotides align to TRBD1. The CDR3 covers 12 residues. Trimming took 4 bases from V and 7 from J; bases not matched to a gene: 2. CDR1 and CDR2 from the germline V gene are SGHNT and YYREEE (reference sequence). The CDR3 reads CASSAQGAGYTF. The CDR3 nucleotides read TGTGCCAGCAGCGCACAGGGGGCTGGCTACACCTTC.

The V gene is TRBV6-4, the J gene TRBJ2-3; D unresolved. CDR1 and CDR2 (germline): MRHNA, SNTAGT. The V end lost 6 bases, the J end lost 6 bases, and 19 bases lay between the germline ends. CDR3 length equals 15 residues. The CDR3 protein is CASSEQLSSVDTQYF. The CDR3 DNA follows: TGTGCCAGCAGCGAGCAATTGTCCTCTGTGGATACGCAGTATTTT.

The chain has TRBV5-6 and TRBJ2-7; TRBD2 aligns across 9 bases. After removal of 4 bases from V and 0 bases from J, the junction contained 8 bases not matched to a gene. The CDR3 runs 16 residues. In germline, CDR1 is SGHDT, CDR2 YYEEEE. Here the CDR3 DNA reads TGTGCCAGCAGCCCCGAGAGCGGGAGGCTCTCCTACGAGCAGTACTTC. It specifies CASSPESGRLSYEQYF.

The rearrangement uses TRBV10-1 and TRBJ2-1, with 7 bases fitting TRBD2. The trim removed 8 bases at V and 4 bases at J, leaving 5 bases unmatched. CDR1 and CDR2 (germline): WNHNN, SYGVQD (reference sequence). This CDR3 is built from 13 residues. CDR3 amino acids: CASSSGKYNEQFF. CDR3 bases: TGCGCCAGCTCTAGCGGAAAGTACAATGAGCAGTTCTTC.